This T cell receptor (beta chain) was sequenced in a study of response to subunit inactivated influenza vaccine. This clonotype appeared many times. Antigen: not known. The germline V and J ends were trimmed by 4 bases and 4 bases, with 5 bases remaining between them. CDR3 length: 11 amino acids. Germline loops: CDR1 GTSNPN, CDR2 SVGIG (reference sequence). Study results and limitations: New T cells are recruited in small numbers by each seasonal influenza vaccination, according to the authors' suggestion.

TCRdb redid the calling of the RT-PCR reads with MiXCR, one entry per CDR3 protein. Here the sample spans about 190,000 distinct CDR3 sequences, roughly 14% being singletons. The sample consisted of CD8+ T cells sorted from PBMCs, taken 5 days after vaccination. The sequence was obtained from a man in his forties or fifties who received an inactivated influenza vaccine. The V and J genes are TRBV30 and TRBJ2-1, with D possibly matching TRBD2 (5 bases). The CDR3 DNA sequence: TGTGCCTGGACGGGATACAATGAGCAGTTCTTC. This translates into CAWTGYNEQFF. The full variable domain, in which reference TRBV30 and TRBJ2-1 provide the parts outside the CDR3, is SQTIHQWPATLVQPVGSPLSLECTVEGTSNPNLYWYRQAAGRGLQLLFYSVGIGQISSEVPQNLSASRPQDRQFILSSKKLLLSDSGFYLCAWTGYNEQFFGPGTRLTVL.